This T cell receptor beta chain comes out of a study of blood T cell repertoires in COVID-19 (dated by TCRdb to the early 2020s). At the level of the whole study: Collaborator samples came from the United States, Italy and Spain and covered acute and convalescent phases of COVID-19. Samples came from the ongoing ImmuneRACE study (first 160 participants) plus 1,254 subjects from 6 global collaborators. The repertoires were released in a freely available public database intended as a resource for research on the immune response to SARS-CoV-2. The prospective study material was composed of cDNA or gDNA derived from T cells, B-cell-depleted T cells, or PBMCs. The dataset comprised deeply sampled blood TCRbeta repertoires from subjects exposed to, actively infected with, or recovered from COVID-19. Where available, HLA class I and class II types were taken from metadata supplied by the sample provider and were not determined by assay-based typing. A de-identified subject ID, COVID-19 status, age in years and sex were almost always included in the sample metadata. What the authors observed across the whole study: Clinical and demographic metadata were provided uncurated, with the amount varying by source and participant.

Each collaborating institution followed its own protocols to collect whole blood in K2EDTA tubes. For TCRbeta analysis, collaborators shipped samples as frozen whole blood, isolated PBMCs, or DNA extracted from either of those sample types. A word on this clone: There is no known antigen for this receptor. Base qualities are not provided; no much larger clone lies one nucleotide away.

The CDR3 has 15 amino acids, counting the end cysteine and phenylalanine. Only the CDR3 DNA is retained, 45 bases long and in frame from the first base. At the junction V is shortened by 2 bases and J by 7 bases, with 17 bases in between. In the germline V gene, CDR1 corresponds to MNHNS and CDR2 to SASEGT. The immunoSEQ Assay, a bias-controlled multiplex PCR, was used to amplify TCRbeta CDR3 regions from genomic DNA. In the authors' own workflow: The number of nucleated cells in each sample was estimated by amplification of reference gene primers within the assay. To quantify the absolute abundance of each unique TCRbeta CDR3 rearrangement, sequence reads were collapsed and filtered. For each sample, productive Simpson clonality was calculated as the square root of Simpson's diversity index across productive rearrangements. The table was pulled from immuneACCESS by TCRdb, which kept in-frame rearrangements only. Such tables lose some clones; where checked, under half of the loss comes from unresolved V genes, and the rest has no known cause. That table gives V, J and clone size, and the DNA gave D and trimming. Across this sample there are 100,000 to 120,000 clones, with around 90% seen only once. The biggest ten clones account for approximately 4.4% of the sample.

The sample was peripheral blood. The chain is made from TRBV6-1 and TRBJ1-2; no D gene call is confident. This TCR came from a woman aged 45-60 years with acute or convalescent COVID-19. The CDR3 protein sequence reads: CASSEFEGKSGGYTF. DNA sequence: TGTGCCAGCAGTGAATTTGAGGGCAAGAGCGGTGGCTACACCTTC.